This TCR beta chain was documented in a study of cytomegalovirus exposure and HLA in healthy donors. Background on the study: There were tens of millions of unique TCRs (from HLA-typed donors) in an early data release. Study results and caveats: V- and J-gene trimming in TCR beta was tied to a missense DCLRE1C variant by an analysis performed later. Compared with the roughly 700-donor mean, an Asian-associated ancestry cluster reportedly had fewer N-insertions, according to a later analysis.

This clone was recorded a few times. The antigen is undetermined. PCR involved 60 Vbeta and 13 Jbeta primers. Measured with immunoSEQ multiplex PCR; TCRdb has only the in-frame clones, and not every one. The sample lists 100,000 or so clones, about four fifths occurring once. This sequence originates from a woman in her 40s in good health and CMV-seronegative. The source material was PBMCs.

CDR3 loop: CAISESAGVGEQYF. The CDR3 nucleotides are TGTGCCATCAGTGAGTCAGCGGGAGTAGGTGAGCAGTACTTC. The chain is built from TRBV10-3 and TRBJ2-7; TRBD2 matches at 8 bases. The J segment lost 7 bases and the V segment lost 0 bases, leaving 5 bases of the junction unmatched. CDR1 is ENHRY and CDR2 is SYGVKD in the germline V gene. The CDR3 spans 14 residues.